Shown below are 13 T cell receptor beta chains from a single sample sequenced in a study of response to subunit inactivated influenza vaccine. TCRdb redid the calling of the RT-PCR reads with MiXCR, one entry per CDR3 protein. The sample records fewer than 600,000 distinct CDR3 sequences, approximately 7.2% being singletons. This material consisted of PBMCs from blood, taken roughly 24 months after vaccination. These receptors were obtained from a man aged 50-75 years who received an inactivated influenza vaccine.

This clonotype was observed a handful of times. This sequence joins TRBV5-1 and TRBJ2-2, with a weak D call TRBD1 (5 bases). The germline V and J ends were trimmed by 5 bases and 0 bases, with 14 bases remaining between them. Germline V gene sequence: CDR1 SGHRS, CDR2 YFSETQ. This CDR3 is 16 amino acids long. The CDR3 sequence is CASRKMAGPNTGELFF. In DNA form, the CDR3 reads TGCGCCAGCAGGAAGATGGCAGGGCCGAACACCGGGGAGCTGTTTTTT.

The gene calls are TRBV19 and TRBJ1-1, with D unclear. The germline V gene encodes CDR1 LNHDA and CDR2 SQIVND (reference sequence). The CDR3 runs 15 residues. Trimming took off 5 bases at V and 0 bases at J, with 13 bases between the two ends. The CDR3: CASSPSSRLNTEAFF. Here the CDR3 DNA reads TGTGCCAGTAGTCCTTCTAGTAGATTGAACACTGAAGCTTTCTTT.

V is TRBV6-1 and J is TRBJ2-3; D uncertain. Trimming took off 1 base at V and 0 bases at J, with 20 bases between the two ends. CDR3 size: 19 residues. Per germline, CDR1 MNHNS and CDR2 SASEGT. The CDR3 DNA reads TGTGCCAGCAGTGAAGGGTACGTTTTTGGTCAGATAAGCACAGATACGCAGTATTTT. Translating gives CASSEGYVFGQISTDTQYF.

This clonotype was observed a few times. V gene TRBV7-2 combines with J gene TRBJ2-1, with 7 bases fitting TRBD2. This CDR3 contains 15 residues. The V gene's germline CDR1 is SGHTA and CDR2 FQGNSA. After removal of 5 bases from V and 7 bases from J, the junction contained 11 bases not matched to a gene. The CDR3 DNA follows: TGTGCCAGCAGCCCCGGTCGGACTAGGCAGAATGAGCAGTTCTTC. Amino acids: CASSPGRTRQNEQFF.

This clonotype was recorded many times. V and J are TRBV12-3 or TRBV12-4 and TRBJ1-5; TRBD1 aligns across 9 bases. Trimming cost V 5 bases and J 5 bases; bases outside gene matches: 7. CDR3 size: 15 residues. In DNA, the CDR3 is TGTGCCAGCAGTCAGGACAGGGGAATGTATCAGCCCCAGCATTTT. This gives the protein CASSQDRGMYQPQHF.

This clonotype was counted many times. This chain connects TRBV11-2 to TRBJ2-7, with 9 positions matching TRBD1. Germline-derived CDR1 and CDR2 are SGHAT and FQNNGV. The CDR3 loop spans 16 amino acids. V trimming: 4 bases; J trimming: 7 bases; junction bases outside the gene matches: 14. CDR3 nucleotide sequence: TGTGCCAGCAGCTCGTCCCGGGACAGGGCCTTCCTGGAGCAGTACTTC. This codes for CASSSSRDRAFLEQYF.

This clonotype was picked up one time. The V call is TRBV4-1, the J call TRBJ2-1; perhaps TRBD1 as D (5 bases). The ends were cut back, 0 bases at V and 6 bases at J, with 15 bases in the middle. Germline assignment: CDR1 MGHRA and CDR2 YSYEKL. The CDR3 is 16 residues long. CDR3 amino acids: CASSQESLTRGNEQFF. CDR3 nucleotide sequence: TGCGCCAGCAGCCAAGAAAGCCTAACAAGGGGCAATGAGCAGTTCTTC.

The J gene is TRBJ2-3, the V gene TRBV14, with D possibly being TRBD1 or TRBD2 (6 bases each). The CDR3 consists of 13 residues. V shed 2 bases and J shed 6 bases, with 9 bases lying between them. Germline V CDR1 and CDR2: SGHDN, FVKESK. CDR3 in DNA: TGTGCCAGCAGCCAAAAGGGGGGTGATACGCAGTATTTT. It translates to CASSQKGGDTQYF.

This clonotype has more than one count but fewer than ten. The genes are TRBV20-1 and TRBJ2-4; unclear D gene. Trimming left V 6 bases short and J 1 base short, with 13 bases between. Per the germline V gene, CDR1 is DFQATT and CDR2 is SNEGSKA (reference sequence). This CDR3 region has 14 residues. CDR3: CSAPDVMAKNIQYF. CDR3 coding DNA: TGCAGTGCACCGGACGTGATGGCCAAAAACATTCAGTACTTC.

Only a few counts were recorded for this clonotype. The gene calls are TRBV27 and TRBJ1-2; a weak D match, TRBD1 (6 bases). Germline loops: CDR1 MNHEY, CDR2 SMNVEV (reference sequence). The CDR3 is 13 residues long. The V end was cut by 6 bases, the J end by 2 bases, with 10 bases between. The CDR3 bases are TGTGCCAGCAGAAAGACAGGAAACTATGGCTACACCTTC. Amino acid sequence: CASRKTGNYGYTF.

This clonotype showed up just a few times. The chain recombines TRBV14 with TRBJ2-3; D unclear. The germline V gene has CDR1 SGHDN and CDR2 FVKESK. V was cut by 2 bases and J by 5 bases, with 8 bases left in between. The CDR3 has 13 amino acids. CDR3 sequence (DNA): TGTGCCAGCAGCCAACCTGGGATAGATACGCAGTATTTT. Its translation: CASSQPGIDTQYF. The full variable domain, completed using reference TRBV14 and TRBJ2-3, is EAGVTQFPSHSVIEKGQTVTLRCDPISGHDNLYWYRRVMGKEIKFLLHFVKESKQDESGMPNNRFLAERTGGTYSTLKVQPAELEDSGVYFCASSQPGIDTQYFGPGTRLTVL.

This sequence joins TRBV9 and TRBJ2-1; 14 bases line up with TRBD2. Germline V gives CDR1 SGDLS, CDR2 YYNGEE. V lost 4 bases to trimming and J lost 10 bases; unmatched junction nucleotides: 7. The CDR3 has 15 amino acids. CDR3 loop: CASSSRLAGGREQFF. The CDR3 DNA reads TGTGCCAGCAGCTCCAGACTAGCGGGAGGGAGGGAGCAGTTCTTC.

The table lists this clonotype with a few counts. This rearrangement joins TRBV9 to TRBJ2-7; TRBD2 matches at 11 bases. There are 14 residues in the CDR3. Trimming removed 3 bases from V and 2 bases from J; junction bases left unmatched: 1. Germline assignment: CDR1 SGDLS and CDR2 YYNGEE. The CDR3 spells CASSGLAGPYEQYF. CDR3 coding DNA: TGTGCCAGCAGCGGACTAGCGGGACCCTACGAGCAGTACTTC.